This TCR beta chain was identified during a study of OX40 agonist ivuxolimab in advanced cancers. Regarding this clone: Its antigen remains unidentified.

The table came from immunoSEQ multiplex PCR; TCRdb's copy has only in-frame clones and leaves some out. The data show about 73,000 clones, more than 70% seen once. Overall study results and limits: Expanded clones were, on average, more numerous in CD8+ T cells than in CD4+.

The length of the CDR3 is 15 residues. From germline, CDR1 is LGHNA and CDR2 YNFKEQ. V lost 4 bases and J 0 bases, leaving 9 bases between the germline ends. This sequence was found in an adult with an advanced solid tumor such as melanoma, head and neck, liver or kidney cancer. This chain connects TRBV4-2 to TRBJ2-2; tentatively, D is TRBD1 (5 bases). This specimen consisted of CD4+ or CD8+ T cells sorted from blood, obtained in a trial of the OX40 agonist ivuxolimab. The CDR3 region has the DNA TGTGCCAGCAGCCGAAGGGGAACGAACACCGGGGAGCTGTTTTTT. Its protein is CASSRRGTNTGELFF.